A selection of T cell receptor beta chains follows, all from one sample in a study of response to subunit inactivated influenza vaccine. MiXCR, run by TCRdb on the RT-PCR reads, gives a single entry per CDR3 protein. In the table there are roughly 760,000 distinct CDR3 sequences, about 20% of which are singletons. Here the sequenced sample was PBMCs from blood, taken 4 to 6 days after vaccination. These receptors were obtained from a middle-aged man who received an inactivated influenza vaccine. Each CDR3 is given with its conserved first and last residue. Fields, in order: V gene, J gene, D gene, clone size, CDR3 length, CDR3 protein, CDR3 DNA. D genes are given only for firm matches. Some rows have no size entry. The others give once, few or many, or a class for an expanded clone.

TRBV20-1	TRBJ1-4	NA	NA	11	CSAHDGEKLFF	TGCAGTGCCCACGACGGAGAAAAACTGTTTTTT
TRBV28	TRBJ1-1	TRBD1	few	13	CASHRDRVTEAFF	TGTGCCAGCCACCGGGACAGGGTTACTGAAGCTTTCTTT
TRBV29-1	TRBJ2-5	NA	NA	12	CSVVEGPETQYF	TGCAGCGTTGTTGAGGGCCCAGAGACCCAGTACTTC
TRBV28	TRBJ1-2	TRBD1	few	16	CASSFPQKTGTSGYTF	TGTGCCAGCAGTTTTCCCCAAAAGACAGGGACGAGTGGCTACACCTTC
TRBV12-3/TRBV12-4	TRBJ2-7	TRBD2	few	14	CASRGTSGPGGQYF	TGTGCCAGCAGGGGGACTAGCGGCCCGGGGGGGCAGTACTTC
TRBV27	TRBJ2-3	NA	few	12	CASSPGRYTQYF	TGTGCCAGCAGTCCCGGCCGGTATACGCAGTATTTT
TRBV25-1	TRBJ2-2	NA	few	12	CAIGRTTGELFF	TGTGCCATAGGGCGGACCACCGGGGAGCTGTTTTTT
TRBV20-1	TRBJ2-2	NA	NA	13	CSAQYPDTGELFF	TGCAGTGCTCAGTACCCTGACACCGGGGAGCTGTTTTTT
TRBV5-6	TRBJ2-1	NA	NA	14	CASSFGARSGEQFF	TGTGCCAGCAGCTTTGGGGCTAGATCCGGTGAGCAGTTCTTC
TRBV7-2	TRBJ2-7	NA	NA	14	CASSLGLGDYEQYF	TGTGCCAGCAGCTTAGGACTAGGAGACTACGAGCAGTACTTC
TRBV6-2/TRBV6-3	TRBJ2-1	NA	NA	13	CASSSIGGVEQFF	TGTGCCAGCAGTTCCATAGGGGGAGTTGAGCAGTTCTTC
TRBV5-1	TRBJ2-1	TRBD2	few	16	CASSLARASGRDEQFF	TGCGCCAGCAGCTTGGCCAGGGCTAGCGGGAGGGATGAGCAGTTCTTC
TRBV28	TRBJ2-3	NA	NA	15	CASSPHGAGLDTQYF	TGTGCCAGCAGTCCCCATGGCGCAGGTTTGGATACGCAGTATTTT
TRBV20-1	TRBJ2-5	TRBD2	NA	14	CSAKRGAGLETQYF	TGCAGTGCCAAGCGGGGGGCTGGGTTGGAGACCCAGTACTTC
TRBV20-1	TRBJ1-2	NA	NA	14	CSARGGDDNYGYTF	TGCAGTGCTAGAGGTGGGGACGATAACTATGGCTACACCTTC
TRBV28	TRBJ2-7	NA	NA	14	CASSLGVSFHEQYF	TGTGCCAGCAGTTTGGGGGTTAGCTTCCACGAGCAGTACTTC
TRBV5-6	TRBJ2-1	NA	few	13	CASSLDTNNEQFF	TGTGCCAGCAGCTTGGACACTAACAATGAGCAGTTCTTC
TRBV12-3/TRBV12-4	TRBJ1-6	TRBD1	NA	15	CASRAGTGGLSPLHF	TGTGCCAGCAGGGCGGGAACAGGGGGCTTGTCACCCCTCCACTTT
TRBV7-2	TRBJ1-5	NA	few	16	CASSLEGLGGNQPQHF	TGTGCCAGCAGCTTAGAAGGGTTGGGGGGCAATCAGCCCCAGCATTTT
TRBV21-1	TRBJ1-5	NA	NA	17	CASSKVARTPFNQPQHF	TGTGCCAGCAGCAAAGTTGCAAGGACCCCCTTCAATCAGCCCCAGCATTTT